Each of the 28 T cell receptor beta chains below was sequenced from the same sample in a study of T-cell reconstitution after alpha-beta-depleted transplantation in children (dated by TCRdb to about 2016). What this sample's treatment or condition label stands for: allogeneic hematopoietic cell transplantation with graft depleted of TCRalphabeta T cells and CD19 B cells. Library preparation was by PCR. The sequencer listed for this sample is Illumina HiSeq 2500. TCR library preparation used molecular barcoding, with unique molecular identifiers applied to normalize quantification of the TCRbeta repertoire. TCRdb ran its own pipeline on the public reads, namely fastp trimming at Q25 and MiXCR clone calling, and kept in-frame beta chains. A single entry per CDR3 protein holds the most common genes and DNA from its merged rows. The sample contains hundreds of thousands of distinct CDR3 sequences, about 11% of them found a single time. Jointly, the top ten make up roughly 2% of the sample.

The material was PBMCs, obtained before TCRalphabeta/CD19-depleted stem cell transplant. The receptors come from a child under 10 years old with inherited bone marrow failure, due to receive a stem cell transplant.

This chain joins TRBV5-1 and TRBJ2-3, with TRBD2 matching over 8 bases. Trimming removed 4 bases from V and 4 bases from J; junction bases left unmatched: 8. Germline CDR1 is SGHRS and CDR2 is YFSETQ. This CDR3 region has 15 residues. Here the CDR3 DNA reads TGCGCCAGCAGCAAGAGCGGGAGTAGGGCAGATACGCAGTATTTT. Translated, it gives CASSKSGSRADTQYF.

This clonotype was observed at least ten times. The rearrangement links TRBV27 to TRBJ2-7, with D tentatively TRBD1 or TRBD2 (6 bases each). The CDR3 spans 16 residues. Germline CDR1 is MNHEY and CDR2 is SMNVEV (reference sequence). Trimming left V 6 bases short and J 5 bases short, with 23 bases between. CDR3 amino acids: CASSPGRGGGRNEQYF. CDR3 sequence (DNA): TGTGCCAGCAGCCCAGGGCGCGGTGGGGGGCGGAACGAGCAGTACTTC.

This clonotype was counted many times. The chain is built from TRBV10-3 and TRBJ2-7, with 8 bases matching TRBD1. V was clipped by 8 bases and J by 6 bases; unmatched bases: 12. Germline values: CDR1 ENHRY, CDR2 SYGVKD. CDR3 length equals 14 residues. The CDR3 bases are TGTGCCATCGGAGGACAGGGTGAAAGTCTCGAGCAGTACTTC. Translation: CAIGGQGESLEQYF.

The chain couples TRBV20-1 to TRBJ1-5; D gene ambiguous. Trimming took 1 base from V and 3 from J, leaving 19 bases between them. The germline CDR1 and CDR2 sequences are DFQATT and SNEGSKA (reference sequence). This CDR3 has 17 amino acids. The CDR3 nucleotides are TGCAGTGCTAGAGCCCCAACTGGGCCAATTCACAATCAGCCCCAGCATTTT. This translates into CSARAPTGPIHNQPQHF.

This clonotype was picked up many times. CDR3 protein: CSASLTGTGAGQYF. CDR3 nucleotide sequence: TGCAGTGCCTCCCTCACCGGGACAGGCGCCGGGCAGTACTTC. The chain has TRBV20-1 and TRBJ2-7, with 8 bases matching TRBD1. V lost 6 bases and J lost 9; bases outside the gene matches: 16. In germline, CDR1 is DFQATT, CDR2 SNEGSKA (reference sequence). The CDR3 runs 14 residues.

This clonotype was seen ten or more times. The rearrangement uses TRBV7-8 and TRBJ2-1; 12 bases map to TRBD2. V was clipped by 2 bases and J by 7 bases; unmatched bases: 6. CDR3 length: 16 residues. CDR1 SGHVS and CDR2 FQNEAQ come from the germline V gene. The CDR3 DNA follows: TGTGCCAGCAGCTTAAAGACACTAGCGGGAGGTAATGAGCAGTTCTTC. Amino acids: CASSLKTLAGGNEQFF.

This clonotype was seen at least ten times. The chain links TRBV4-3 to TRBJ2-7, with TRBD2 matching 7 bases. The CDR3 covers 16 residues. V lost 0 bases and J lost 2; bases outside the gene matches: 7. Germline V gene data show CDR1 as LGHNA and CDR2 as YSLEER. CDR3 protein: CASSQDRIAGPYEQYF. The DNA for the CDR3 is TGCGCCAGCAGCCAAGATCGCATAGCGGGCCCCTACGAGCAGTACTTC.

Ten or more counts support this clonotype. This sequence joins TRBV6-5 and TRBJ1-5; 7 bases are a match to TRBD1. CDR3 size: 17 residues. V dropped 2 bases and J dropped 5; count of bases not matched to a gene: 12. The germline gives CDR1 MNHEY, CDR2 SVGAGI. CDR3 DNA: TGTGCCAGCAGTTACACAGGACAGGCTGCGGGAGATCAGCCCCAGCATTTT. Residues: CASSYTGQAAGDQPQHF.

This clonotype appeared many times. The chain recombines TRBV5-1 with TRBJ1-2, with 7 nucleotides matching TRBD1. The V gene's germline CDR1 is SGHRS and CDR2 YFSETQ. The CDR3 totals 15 residues. The ends lost 3 bases at V and 1 base at J; junction bases unmatched: 6. The CDR3 region is CASSSGQRDNYGYTF. The CDR3 region has the DNA TGCGCCAGCAGCTCGGGACAGAGAGATAACTATGGCTACACCTTC.

In this sample, this clonotype turned up a few times. V and J are TRBV6-2 or TRBV6-3 and TRBJ2-4, with D unresolved. The germline gives CDR1 MNHEY, CDR2 SVGEGT. The CDR3 is 11 amino acids. The V and J ends lost 5 bases and 7 bases respectively, with 6 bases between them. CDR3 nucleotides: TGTGCCAGCAGTGCTTCCAACATTCAGTACTTC. This codes for CASSASNIQYF.

This clonotype showed up many times. The V call is TRBV19, the J call TRBJ2-1; a possible D gene is TRBD2 (6 bases). The CDR3 is 14 amino acids. Germline CDR1 and CDR2: LNHDA and SQIVND (reference sequence). Between the trimmed V and J ends, which lost 2 bases and 6 bases, there was a span of 11 bases. The CDR3 nucleotides are TGTGCCAGTAGTATATGGTGGGGGGTCAATGAGCAGTTCTTC. Translation: CASSIWWGVNEQFF.

This clonotype was observed many times. The chain is built from TRBV15 and TRBJ2-7, with TRBD2 matching over 8 bases. CDR1 is LNHNV and CDR2 is YYDKDF in the germline V gene (reference sequence). V lost 0 bases to trimming and J lost 6 bases; unmatched junction nucleotides: 7. The CDR3 spans 15 residues. Here the CDR3 reads CATSRDTGGGSEQYF. CDR3 bases: TGTGCCACCAGCAGAGATACGGGAGGGGGTTCCGAGCAGTACTTC.

This clonotype has ten or more counts. This rearrangement joins TRBV2 to TRBJ2-3; 14 bases match TRBD2. The CDR3 is 19 residues long. V dropped 6 bases and J dropped 4; count of bases not matched to a gene: 15. CDR1 is SNHLY and CDR2 is FYNNEI in the germline V gene. The chain's CDR3 is CASREQPGTSGRVADTQYF. The CDR3 bases are TGTGCCAGCAGGGAGCAACCCGGGACTAGCGGGAGAGTGGCAGATACGCAGTATTTT.

This clonotype was counted ten times or more. The gene calls are TRBV6-2 or TRBV6-3 and TRBJ2-1; TRBD1 aligns across 7 bases. The V segment lost 5 bases and the J segment 4 bases; nucleotides outside the gene matches: 2. This CDR3 contains 13 residues. Germline-derived CDR1 and CDR2 are MNHEY and SVGEGT. The CDR3 DNA is TGTGCCAGCAGTCGGACAGGATACAATGAGCAGTTCTTC. Amino acids: CASSRTGYNEQFF.

This clonotype came up a few times. CDR3 region: CASSLTRTFGELFF. CDR3 bases: TGTGCCAGCAGTCTAACCAGGACTTTCGGGGAGCTGTTTTTT. The chain joins TRBV28 to TRBJ2-2; D perhaps matches TRBD2 (5 bases). Looked up from germline, CDR1 is MDHEN and CDR2 is SYDVKM. There are 14 residues in the CDR3. V lost 5 bases and J 7 bases, leaving 14 bases between the germline ends.

The sample holds many counts of this clonotype. The chain joins TRBV27 to TRBJ1-6; TRBD1 matches 9 bases. The CDR3 totals 16 residues. Germline values: CDR1 MNHEY, CDR2 SMNVEV (reference sequence). V gave up 2 bases and J gave up 10 bases; unmatched junction bases: 9. The chain's CDR3 is CASSLGPGTGTSPLHF. CDR3 nucleotides: TGTGCCAGCAGTTTAGGGCCCGGGACAGGGACATCACCCCTCCACTTT.

This clonotype was counted many times. This chain connects TRBV7-9 to TRBJ2-5; D not resolved. The germline gives CDR1 SEHNR, CDR2 FQNEAQ (reference sequence). The CDR3 is 16 residues long. V dropped 1 base and J dropped 2 bases, with 14 bases sitting between them. The DNA for the CDR3 is TGTGCCAGCAGCTTAGGGTTATTGGCGGTACAAGAGACCCAGTACTTC. As protein: CASSLGLLAVQETQYF.

The table lists this clonotype with many counts. The chain joins TRBV29-1 to TRBJ2-2; 9 bases line up with TRBD1. CDR1 SQVTM and CDR2 ANQGSEA come from the germline V gene. V was clipped by 7 bases and J by 3 bases; unmatched bases: 0. The CDR3 spans 12 residues. This CDR3 is CSGQGDTGELFF. For the CDR3, the DNA is TGCAGCGGACAGGGGGACACCGGGGAGCTGTTTTTT.

This rearrangement joins TRBV20-1 to TRBJ2-3; the match to TRBD2 covers 7 bases. Germline loops: CDR1 DFQATT, CDR2 SNEGSKA (reference sequence). The V and J ends lost 0 bases and 0 bases, in that order; junction bases with no gene match: 6. This CDR3 is built from 16 residues. This CDR3 reads CSARDLLATSTDTQYF. The CDR3 DNA is TGCAGTGCTAGAGACCTACTAGCGACTAGCACAGATACGCAGTATTTT.

This clonotype was detected many times. The chain joins TRBV20-1 to TRBJ2-1, with D possibly matching TRBD2 (6 bases). The germline gives CDR1 DFQATT, CDR2 SNEGSKA (reference sequence). The CDR3 covers 17 residues. V dropped 2 bases and J dropped 0 bases, with 17 bases sitting between them. The CDR3 nucleotides read TGCAGTGCTAGACTTGGCGGCTTGCGGGACTCCTACAATGAGCAGTTCTTC. It encodes CSARLGGLRDSYNEQFF.

The chain combines TRBV6-6 with TRBJ2-7, with D hard to call. The CDR3 length is 13 residues. From germline, CDR1 is MNHNY and CDR2 SVGAGI (reference sequence). Trimming took off 2 bases at V and 4 bases at J, with 9 bases between the two ends. The CDR3 DNA follows: TGTGCCAGCAGTTACGGTCCAGCGTACGAGCAGTACTTC. As protein: CASSYGPAYEQYF.

Many counts were recorded for this clonotype. The chain uses TRBV6-2 or TRBV6-3 and TRBJ1-2; D is unclear. V dropped 6 bases and J dropped 8 bases, with 13 bases sitting between them. Per germline, CDR1 MNHEY and CDR2 SVGEGT. The CDR3 is 12 amino acids. The CDR3 loop is CASSRTQEGYTF. The CDR3 DNA follows: TGTGCCAGCAGCCGGACTCAGGAGGGCTACACCTTC.

This clonotype occurred a few times. Just one base apart from a much larger clone, this may be a read error. V and J are TRBV29-1 and TRBJ2-2, with 8 bases fitting TRBD2. Germline V gene data show CDR1 as SQVTM and CDR2 as ANQGSEA. The V and J ends lost 6 bases and 4 bases, in that order; junction bases with no gene match: 7. This CDR3 has 14 residues. The CDR3, as DNA: TGCAGCGTACAAGCGGGAGTTCGCACCGGGGAGCTGTTTTTT. This translates into CSVQAGVRTGELFF.

This clonotype was observed many times. This sequence joins TRBV6-2 or TRBV6-3 and TRBJ2-1; 9 nucleotides match TRBD2. CDR1 is MNHEY and CDR2 is SVGEGT in the germline V gene. Losses at the gene ends were 2 bases for V and 7 bases for J; bases not matched to a gene: 6. The CDR3 is 15 amino acids. The CDR3 DNA reads as TGTGCCAGCAGTTACCACCACCTAGCGGGGAATGAGCAGTTCTTC. The encoded protein is CASSYHHLAGNEQFF.

The rearrangement joins TRBV7-9 to TRBJ2-7, with D maybe TRBD2 (6 bases). This CDR3 spans 13 amino acids. CDR1 SEHNR and CDR2 FQNEAQ come from the germline V gene (reference sequence). Trimming stripped 5 bases from V and 0 bases from J, with 8 bases between. CDR3 nucleotides: TGTGCCAGCAGCAAGACTAGCTCCTACGAGCAGTACTTC. Its translation is CASSKTSSYEQYF.

There are a few counts of this clonotype. The genes are TRBV20-1 and TRBJ2-7; 7 bases are a match to TRBD2. The length of the CDR3 is 13 residues. V trimming: 3 bases; J trimming: 5 bases; junction bases outside the gene matches: 7. CDR1 is DFQATT, CDR2 SNEGSKA, per germline (reference sequence). The CDR3 DNA follows: TGCAGTGCTAGGGGGGGGGAGGGTCACGAGCAGTACTTC. As protein: CSARGGEGHEQYF.

The table lists this clonotype with a few counts. The chain joins TRBV7-9 to TRBJ2-1; 14 bases map to TRBD2. The V segment lost 3 bases and the J segment 6 bases; nucleotides outside the gene matches: 7. The CDR3 runs to 17 residues. Germline V gene sequence: CDR1 SEHNR, CDR2 FQNEAQ (reference sequence). This chain's CDR3 is CASSFRTSGRKSNEQFF. The CDR3, as DNA: TGTGCCAGCAGCTTCCGGACTAGCGGGAGGAAGTCCAATGAGCAGTTCTTC.

As for this clonotype: A much more abundant neighbour one base away suggests this may be a read error. J is TRBJ2-4 and V is TRBV12-3 or TRBV12-4; D is unclear. The CDR3 runs 12 residues. V was pared by 3 bases and J by 11 bases, with 11 bases between. The CDR3 loop is CASSFRVNLQYF. The CDR3 DNA follows: TGTGCCAGCAGTTTCCGTGTTAACCTTCAGTACTTC.